Presented here are 18 T cell receptor beta chains from one specimen sequenced in a study of human T cells and chemical hapten exposure. The sample's time point: patch test 1, 2 weeks after DPC sensitization. The treatment: therapeutic diphenylcyclopropenone sensitization with weekly scalp DPC. TCRdb passed the RACE reads through MiXCR, listing each CDR3 protein once. The repertoire holds about 82,000 distinct CDR3 sequences, 9.5% to 12% seen once, with roughly 4% in the top ten. The specimen comprised whole blood, sampled in connection with sensitization to the hapten diphenylcyclopropenone (DPC). These receptors were obtained from a woman between 45 and 65 years old with alopecia areata. Some clones in this sample may be carry-over from other donors' samples.

This clonotype came up a few times. The rearrangement joins TRBV12-3 or TRBV12-4 to TRBJ1-6, with D perhaps matching TRBD1 (6 bases). CDR3 length: 15 residues. With 2 bases removed from V and 7 bases from J, the gap between germline ends came to 12 bases. CDR3 sequence: CASSLKGHGNSPLHF. CDR3 in DNA: TGTGCCAGCAGTTTAAAGGGACATGGAAATTCACCCCTCCACTTT.

The V call is TRBV6-1, the J call TRBJ2-1; maybe TRBD1 (6 bases). Trimming took off 7 bases at V and 3 bases at J, with 16 bases between the two ends. CDR1 and CDR2 (germline): MNHNS, SASEGT. This CDR3 spans 15 amino acids. CDR3 sequence: CASTRGGQNYNEQFF. CDR3 DNA: TGTGCCAGCACCCGAGGGGGACAAAACTACAATGAGCAGTTCTTC.

This sequence joins TRBV20-1 and TRBJ1-6; 9 nucleotides line up with TRBD1. V trimming: 3 bases; J trimming: 13 bases; junction bases outside the gene matches: 10. The CDR3 is made up of 14 amino acids. Germline values: CDR1 DFQATT, CDR2 SNEGSKA (reference sequence). CDR3 in amino acids: CSARSGQGITPLHF. The CDR3 coding sequence is TGCAGTGCTAGGAGCGGACAGGGGATAACGCCCCTCCACTTT.

In its sample, this clonotype was seen a few times. A junction end diverges from the germline sequence, so it may reflect a read error. The chain is built from TRBV29-1 and TRBJ2-5; D unclear. CDR1 is SQVTM and CDR2 is ANQGSEA in the germline V gene. The CDR3 covers 15 residues. As DNA, the CDR3 is TGCAGCGTTGGTGTGCCCCTGGATGCAAGAGAGGCCCAGTACTTC. It yields the protein CSVGVPLDAREAQYF.

This clonotype was observed a few times. This chain joins TRBV20-1 and TRBJ1-5; D is undetermined. Trimming removed 1 base from V and 0 bases from J, with 10 bases in between. Germline-derived CDR1 and CDR2 are DFQATT and SNEGSKA (reference sequence). This CDR3 has 15 residues. The CDR3 sequence is CSARVKDYSNQPQHF. The CDR3 region has the DNA TGCAGTGCTAGAGTCAAGGACTATAGCAATCAGCCCCAGCATTTT.

This clonotype came up a few times. The chain is built from TRBV29-1 and TRBJ1-3, with TRBD1 identical over 8 bases. Per germline, CDR1 SQVTM and CDR2 ANQGSEA. The V gene end was trimmed by 5 bases and the J gene end by 0 bases; junction bases not matched to a gene: 9. The CDR3 covers 16 residues. DNA for the CDR3: TGCAGCGTTATATCCTCGACAGGGGTCTCTGGAAACACCATATATTTT. Amino acid sequence: CSVISSTGVSGNTIYF.

This clonotype was seen a few times. V and J are TRBV7-9 and TRBJ2-4; a possible D gene is TRBD2 (7 bases). V dropped 5 bases and J dropped 0 bases, with 20 bases sitting between them. In germline, CDR1 is SEHNR, CDR2 FQNEAQ (reference sequence). The length of the CDR3 is 18 residues. CDR3 coding DNA: TGTGCCAGCAGCAGAGACGCACAGGGAGGGCTAGCCAAAAACATTCAGTACTTC. Its protein is CASSRDAQGGLAKNIQYF.

This clonotype was counted a few times. J is TRBJ2-3 and V is TRBV5-4, with 11 positions matching TRBD2. CDR3 length equals 15 residues. V trimming: 0 bases; J trimming: 5 bases; junction bases outside the gene matches: 2. The germline V gene encodes CDR1 SGHNT and CDR2 YYREEE (reference sequence). The CDR3 protein is CASSLEGTSGDTQYF. The CDR3 nucleotides are TGTGCCAGCAGCTTGGAAGGGACTAGCGGAGATACGCAGTATTTT.

This clonotype came up a few times. The chain employs TRBV27 and TRBJ2-7; TRBD2 agrees at 10 bases. V was pared by 4 bases and J by 0 bases, with 3 bases of the junction left unmatched. CDR1 and CDR2 (germline): MNHEY, SMNVEV (reference sequence). The CDR3 extends over 15 amino acids. This chain's CDR3 is CASSSGTSVSYEQYF. The DNA of the CDR3 is TGTGCCAGCAGTTCCGGGACTAGCGTCTCCTACGAGCAGTACTTC.

This clonotype was seen a handful of times. The chain joins TRBV29-1 to TRBJ1-1; D is possibly TRBD1 (6 bases). Per the germline V gene, CDR1 is SQVTM and CDR2 is ANQGSEA. V shed 1 base and J shed 4 bases, with 16 bases lying between them. This CDR3 has 15 amino acids. CDR3 residues: CSVEAARGMGTEAFF. CDR3 nucleotides: TGCAGCGTTGAAGCCGCGAGGGGGATGGGCACTGAAGCTTTCTTT.

This clonotype appeared many times. The J gene is TRBJ2-5, the V gene TRBV29-1, with D perhaps matching TRBD2 (7 bases). Trimming left V 8 bases short and J 3 bases short, with 16 bases between. Germline V CDR1 and CDR2: SQVTM, ANQGSEA. CDR3 length equals 13 residues. CDR3 loop: CSLHPGGEETQYF. The CDR3 DNA reads as TGCAGCCTCCATCCGGGGGGCGAAGAGACCCAGTACTTC.

This clonotype has a count of ten or more. The chain carries TRBV7-2 and TRBJ1-5; TRBD1 might be the D (5 bases). Looked up from germline, CDR1 is SGHTA and CDR2 is FQGNSA. Trimming cost V 1 base and J 3 bases, with 10 bases left between them. CDR3 length: 15 residues. CDR3: CASSLEGRVNQPQHF. DNA of the CDR3: TGTGCCAGCAGCTTAGAGGGCAGGGTCAATCAGCCCCAGCATTTT.

At least ten counts were recorded for this clonotype. The chain carries TRBV3-1 and TRBJ2-1; D not resolved. The ends were cut back, 7 bases at V and 5 bases at J, with 12 bases in the middle. This CDR3 comprises 13 residues. From germline, CDR1 is LGHDT and CDR2 YNNKEL (reference sequence). CDR3 sequence: CASTSRIHNEQFF. The CDR3 bases are TGTGCCAGCACCAGCAGGATCCACAATGAGCAGTTCTTC.

This chain joins TRBV3-1 and TRBJ1-2; no reliable D call. The CDR3 sequence is 13 residues long. From germline, CDR1 is LGHDT and CDR2 YNNKEL (reference sequence). V lost 1 base and J lost 6, with 9 bases in between. In nucleotides, the CDR3 is TGTGCCAGCAGCCAAGCTCCCCGCCATGGCTACACCTTC. It encodes CASSQAPRHGYTF. Combining the CDR3 with reference TRBV3-1 and TRBJ1-2 gives the whole variable domain DTAVSQTPKYLVTQMGNDKSIKCEQNLGHDTMYWYKQDSKKFLKIMFSYNNKELIINETVPNRFSPKSPDKAHLNLHINSLELGDSAVYFCASSQAPRHGYTFGSGTRLTVV.

The rearrangement uses TRBV27 and TRBJ2-7, with D uncertain. CDR1 is MNHEY and CDR2 is SMNVEV in the germline V gene (reference sequence). V lost 5 bases, J lost 0 bases, and 8 bases lay in between. This CDR3 is 13 amino acids long. The CDR3 loop is CASSTISSYEQYF. CDR3 DNA sequence: TGTGCCAGCAGTACGATTAGCTCCTACGAGCAGTACTTC.

This clonotype was seen repeatedly, ten times or more. The V and J genes are TRBV5-4 and TRBJ2-5, with D unclear. V gave up 4 bases and J gave up 4 bases, with 11 bases separating them. This CDR3 spans 13 amino acids. Germline loops: CDR1 SGHNT, CDR2 YYREEE (reference sequence). CDR3 DNA sequence: TGTGCCAGCAGCCGACCCCGTACAGAGACCCAGTACTTC. Translating it yields CASSRPRTETQYF.

This clonotype turned up a few times. The chain combines TRBV3-1 with TRBJ2-1; 8 bases line up with TRBD2. Germline loops: CDR1 LGHDT, CDR2 YNNKEL (reference sequence). Trimming cost V 4 bases and J 4 bases; bases outside gene matches: 12. The CDR3 sequence is 17 residues long. Written as DNA, the CDR3 is TGTGCCAGCAGCCGATTTTTTCGGGCTAGCGGGTACAATGAGCAGTTCTTC. Protein product: CASSRFFRASGYNEQFF.

Many counts were recorded for this clonotype. V is TRBV4-3 and J is TRBJ1-6, with D maybe TRBD1 (5 bases). Germline lookup yields CDR1 LGHNA and CDR2 YSLEER. Trimming cost V 2 bases and J 5 bases, with 13 bases left between them. This CDR3 has 16 amino acids. CDR3 in amino acids: CASSQSRARDNSPLHF. The CDR3 DNA is TGCGCCAGCAGCCAAAGCAGGGCCCGTGATAATTCACCCCTCCACTTT.